The next 32 T cell receptor beta chains were all read from a single sample in a study of CD8+CD57+ T cells in acquired aplastic anemia. Genomic DNA was employed as the template in profiling TCR beta VDJ and CDR3. One entry per CDR3 protein, called by TCRdb with MiXCR from the reads. The sample yields a few hundred thousand distinct CDR3 sequences, about a third seen once. In patients chosen for sequencing, flow cytometry had shown CD8+CD57+ cell expansion. Material: sorted CD4+, CD8+, or CD8+CD57+ T cells (not recorded which) from PBMCs. Every receptor here comes from a human donor with aplastic anemia.

The chain employs TRBV7-2 and TRBJ2-7; no clear D gene. CDR1 and CDR2 (germline): SGHTA, FQGNSA. Trimming removed 4 bases from V and 3 bases from J, with 16 bases in between. The CDR3 is 15 amino acids. CDR3 amino acids: CASSSRPALIYEQYF. CDR3 DNA: TGTGCCAGCAGCTCAAGGCCTGCACTGATCTACGAGCAGTACTTC.

This sequence joins TRBV11-1 and TRBJ2-5; tentative D call: TRBD2 (6 bases). CDR3 length equals 14 residues. V gave up 0 bases and J gave up 3 bases, with 8 bases separating them. CDR1 and CDR2 (germline): SGHAT, FQDESV (reference sequence). The CDR3: CASSLALAEETQYF. In nucleotides, the CDR3 is TGTGCCAGCAGCTTAGCACTAGCAGAAGAGACCCAGTACTTC.

This clonotype was picked up many times. The genes are TRBV7-9 and TRBJ1-1; tentatively, D is TRBD1 (6 bases). The V gene lost 0 bases and the J gene lost 1 base, with 12 bases spanning the gap. The CDR3 is 16 amino acids. Germline V gene sequence: CDR1 SEHNR, CDR2 FQNEAQ (reference sequence). The CDR3 sequence: CASSLADGTKNTEAFF. CDR3 nucleotide sequence: TGTGCCAGCAGCTTAGCGGACGGGACAAAGAACACTGAAGCTTTCTTT.

This clonotype was recorded at least ten times. J is TRBJ1-5 and V is TRBV19, with D perhaps TRBD1 (5 bases). Germline CDR1 reads LNHDA; CDR2 reads SQIVND (reference sequence). Deletions cut 3 bases from V and 3 bases from J, with 12 bases between. The CDR3 runs to 15 residues. CDR3 residues: CASSMSQGLNQPQHF. In DNA, the CDR3 is TGTGCCAGTAGTATGTCTCAGGGACTCAATCAGCCCCAGCATTTT.

This sequence joins TRBV9 and TRBJ2-7; D gene uncertain. In germline, CDR1 is SGDLS, CDR2 YYNGEE. V lost 7 bases and J 4 bases, leaving 18 bases between the germline ends. The CDR3 is made up of 14 amino acids. Written as DNA, the CDR3 is TGTGCCAGCGGCGACGGACCGAGAACTTACGAGCAGTACTTC. Protein: CASGDGPRTYEQYF. The full variable domain, with the rest looked up from reference TRBV9 and TRBJ2-7, is DSGVTQTPKHLITATGQRVTLRCSPRSGDLSVYWYQQSLDQGLQFLIQYYNGEERAKGNILERFSAQQFPDLHSELNLSSLELGDSALYFCASGDGPRTYEQYFGPGTRLTVT.

In this sample, this clonotype turned up a few times. This rearrangement joins TRBV20-1 to TRBJ1-1; D is perhaps TRBD1 (5 bases). Per the germline V gene, CDR1 is DFQATT and CDR2 is SNEGSKA (reference sequence). V was pared by 7 bases and J by 9 bases, with 15 bases between. There are 11 residues in the CDR3. Here the CDR3 DNA reads TGCAGTGGTCGGGACTCAAGAAAAGCTTTCTTT. Amino acid sequence: CSGRDSRKAFF.

This clonotype was seen many times. This chain connects TRBV7-9 to TRBJ2-7; D is perhaps TRBD2 (5 bases). Trimming left V 5 bases short and J 4 bases short, with 12 bases between. Germline CDR1 SEHNR, CDR2 FQNEAQ (reference sequence). This CDR3 comprises 13 residues. The CDR3 DNA follows: TGTGCCAGCAGCCCGGGGTCGCATTACGAGCAGTACTTC. Amino acids: CASSPGSHYEQYF. Full variable domain (missing parts from reference TRBV7-9 and TRBJ2-7): DTGVSQNPRHKITKRGQNVTFRCDPISEHNRLYWYRQTLGQGPEFLTYFQNEAQLEKSRLLSDRFSAERPKGSFSTLEIQRTEQGDSAMYLCASSPGSHYEQYFGPGTRLTVT.

The sample holds a few counts of this clonotype. At one end, the junction sequence differs from germline, possibly due to a read error. The gene calls are TRBV7-3 and TRBJ1-1; 8 nucleotides align to TRBD1. The CDR3 spans 14 residues. The V gene's germline CDR1 is SGHTA and CDR2 FQGTGA. Here the CDR3 DNA reads TGTCCCAGCAGCTTGGACAGGGAAAACACTGAAGCTTTCTTT. Encoded protein: CPSSLDRENTEAFF. Full variable domain (missing parts from reference TRBV7-3 and TRBJ1-1): GAGVSQTPSNKVTEKGKYVELRCDPISGHTALYWYRQSLGQGPEFLIYFQGTGAADDSGLPNDRFFAVRPEGSVSTLKIQRTERGDSAVYLCPSSLDRENTEAFFGQGTRLTVV.

This clonotype was seen more than once but under ten times. This chain joins TRBV12-3 or TRBV12-4 and TRBJ2-1; unclear D gene. The CDR3 consists of 15 residues. With 3 bases removed from V and 0 bases from J, the gap between germline ends came to 9 bases. CDR3 DNA sequence: TGTGCCAGCAGTTTCGGCTCGAGCTCCTACAATGAGCAGTTCTTC. Translating it yields CASSFGSSSYNEQFF.

The chain combines TRBV4-2 with TRBJ1-1; 9 nucleotides match TRBD1. CDR3 size: 16 residues. V lost 4 bases and J lost 5; bases outside the gene matches: 11. Per the germline V gene, CDR1 is LGHNA and CDR2 is YNFKEQ. In nucleotides, the CDR3 is TGTGCCAGCAGCCCCTGGGACAGGGCAGGGGGAACTGAAGCTTTCTTT. This translates into CASSPWDRAGGTEAFF.

This clonotype was picked up many times. The chain carries TRBV10-3 and TRBJ2-3; 8 bases are a match to TRBD2. Trimming removed 4 bases from V and 1 base from J; junction bases left unmatched: 10. Germline CDR1 ENHRY, CDR2 SYGVKD. This CDR3 has 17 residues. The CDR3 DNA follows: TGTGCCATCAGTGGGGGGCGAGGAGCGGGGGGCACAGATACGCAGTATTTT. It specifies CAISGGRGAGGTDTQYF.

This clonotype was counted a few times. The V and J genes are TRBV6-1 and TRBJ2-7; D may be TRBD1 (7 bases). Germline-derived CDR1 and CDR2 are MNHNS and SASEGT. V lost 5 bases, J lost 5 bases, and 19 bases lay in between. CDR3 length equals 15 residues. This chain's CDR3 is CASSTMRGRGDEQYF. CDR3 nucleotides: TGTGCCAGCAGTACCATGCGAGGCAGGGGGGACGAGCAGTACTTC.

This clonotype was counted ten times or more. The genes are TRBV7-6 and TRBJ2-5; TRBD1 matches 8 bases. V lost 4 bases and J lost 5; bases outside the gene matches: 9. The germline V gene has CDR1 SGHVS and CDR2 FNYEAQ. CDR3 length equals 15 residues. This chain's CDR3 is CASSSDRAKGETQYF. In nucleotides, the CDR3 is TGTGCCAGCAGCTCGGACAGGGCGAAGGGGGAGACCCAGTACTTC. Full variable domain (remainder filled in from reference TRBV7-6 and TRBJ2-5): GAGVSQSPRYKVTKRGQDVALRCDPISGHVSLYWYRQALGQGPEFLTYFNYEAQQDKSGLPNDRFSAERPEGSISTLTIQRTEQRDSAMYRCASSSDRAKGETQYFGPGTRLLVL.

This clonotype was observed a single time. The chain couples TRBV29-1 to TRBJ1-2, with D uncertain. In germline, CDR1 is SQVTM, CDR2 ANQGSEA. V was clipped by 0 bases and J by 2 bases, with 7 bases between them. The CDR3 length is 13 residues. CDR3 loop: CSVEDPKNYGYTF. Here the CDR3 DNA reads TGCAGCGTTGAAGACCCGAAGAACTATGGCTACACCTTC. The full variable domain, rest sourced from reference TRBV29-1 and TRBJ1-2, is SAVISQKPSRDICQRGTSLTIQCQVDSQVTMMFWYRQQPGQSLTLIATANQGSEATYESGFVIDKFPISRPNLTFSTLTVSNMSPEDSSIYLCSVEDPKNYGYTFGSGTRLTVV.

The chain combines TRBV25-1 with TRBJ1-2, with a weak D call TRBD1 (5 bases). Trimming left V 7 bases short and J 2 bases short, with 14 bases between. CDR1 is MGHDK, CDR2 SYGVNS, per germline. This CDR3 region has 14 residues. CDR3 coding DNA: TGTGCCAGCACCGTAAAAGCAGGGAACTATGGCTACACCTTC. Protein sequence: CASTVKAGNYGYTF.

There are many counts of this clonotype. The CDR3 DNA follows: TGTGCCAGCAGGGGGGACAGGGATTACAATGAGCAGTTCTTC. Residues: CASRGDRDYNEQFF. The V gene is TRBV2, the J gene TRBJ2-1, with 9 bases aligning to TRBD1. The germline V gene has CDR1 SNHLY and CDR2 FYNNEI. The CDR3 extends over 14 amino acids. V was pared by 6 bases and J by 4 bases, with 4 bases of the junction left unmatched.

The rearrangement joins TRBV2 to TRBJ2-7; either TRBD1 or TRBD2 may fit D (5 bases each). V lost 7 bases to trimming and J lost 3 bases, with 22 bases between them. CDR3 length: 16 residues. CDR1 and CDR2 from the germline V gene are SNHLY and FYNNEI. The CDR3 loop reads CASTWGSGMGSYEQYF. CDR3 in DNA: TGTGCCAGCACCTGGGGGTCGGGGATGGGGAGCTACGAGCAGTACTTC. Based on the CDR3 plus reference TRBV2 and TRBJ2-7, the full variable domain is EPEVTQTPSHQVTQMGQEVILRCVPISNHLYFYWYRQILGQKVEFLVSFYNNEISEKSEIFDDQFSVERPDGSNFTLKIRSTKLEDSAMYFCASTWGSGMGSYEQYFGPGTRLTVT.

This clonotype was detected many times. A junction boundary mismatches the germline segment, possibly from a read error. The chain has TRBV25-1 and TRBJ1-1; D uncertain. Germline lookup yields CDR1 MGHDK and CDR2 SYGVNS. CDR3 size: 12 residues. The CDR3 DNA follows: TGTGCCAGCCGTGATAGGGCGCGTGAAGCTTTCTTT. Residues: CASRDRAREAFF.

A note on this clonotype: The junction departs from germline at one end; a sequencing error may be responsible. The chain combines TRBV12-3 or TRBV12-4 with TRBJ1-3; TRBD1 matches at 7 bases. This CDR3 contains 14 residues. The CDR3 DNA is TGTGCCAGCATCCAGGGGGACCCTGGAGACACCATATATTTT. It translates to CASIQGDPGDTIYF.

This sequence joins TRBV7-2 and TRBJ2-7; unclear D gene. Trimming left V 1 base short and J 3 bases short, with 16 bases between. The CDR3 loop spans 16 amino acids. Germline V gene lookup returns CDR1 SGHTA and CDR2 FQGNSA. The CDR3 DNA reads TGTGCCAGCAGCTTAGTCTACCGCAGGCTAGACTACGAGCAGTACTTC. Its translation is CASSLVYRRLDYEQYF.

Many counts were recorded for this clonotype. The chain employs TRBV29-1 and TRBJ1-1; D gene uncertain. V lost 2 bases to trimming and J lost 6 bases, with 16 bases between them. Germline assignment: CDR1 SQVTM and CDR2 ANQGSEA. The CDR3 consists of 14 residues. In DNA form, the CDR3 reads TGCAGCGTTGAATACTCTTTCGGCAGTGCTGAAGCTTTCTTT. It specifies CSVEYSFGSAEAFF. Looking up the rest from reference TRBV29-1 and TRBJ1-1 gives the full variable domain: SAVISQKPSRDICQRGTSLTIQCQVDSQVTMMFWYRQQPGQSLTLIATANQGSEATYESGFVIDKFPISRPNLTFSTLTVSNMSPEDSSIYLCSVEYSFGSAEAFFGQGTRLTVV.

This clonotype was counted between two and nine times. The CDR3 coding sequence is TGTGCCAGCACCCAACCGGGGCTAGGCTACACCTTC. Translated: CASTQPGLGYTF. The rearrangement uses TRBV6-1 and TRBJ1-2; D may be TRBD1 (5 bases). CDR3 length equals 12 residues. Germline values: CDR1 MNHNS, CDR2 SASEGT. V was clipped by 7 bases and J by 8 bases, with 14 bases between them.

The chain recombines TRBV19 with TRBJ2-4; TRBD1 matches at 7 bases. The CDR3 covers 15 residues. The J segment lost 1 base and the V segment lost 5 bases, leaving 5 bases of the junction unmatched. Looked up from germline, CDR1 is LNHDA and CDR2 is SQIVND (reference sequence). CDR3 residues: CASSLQGLAKNIQYF. The CDR3 DNA is TGTGCCAGTAGTTTACAGGGGTTGGCCAAAAACATTCAGTACTTC.

This clonotype turned up a few times. This rearrangement joins TRBV19 to TRBJ2-6; perhaps D is TRBD1 or TRBD2 (6 bases each). Per the germline V gene, CDR1 is LNHDA and CDR2 is SQIVND (reference sequence). CDR3 length equals 15 residues. Trimming took 4 bases from V and 2 from J, leaving 9 bases between them. CDR3 nucleotides: TGTGCCAGTAGTAAGGGGGGAGCTGGGGCCAACGTCCTGACTTTC. Its translation is CASSKGGAGANVLTF.

V and J are TRBV11-2 and TRBJ2-3; 12 positions agree with TRBD2. After removal of 4 bases from V and 4 bases from J, the junction contained 3 bases not matched to a gene. CDR1 is SGHAT, CDR2 FQNNGV, per germline. This CDR3 contains 15 residues. CDR3 nucleotide sequence: TGTGCCAGCAGCTATCTAGCGGGAGGGCCAGATACGCAGTATTTT. The encoded protein is CASSYLAGGPDTQYF.

This clonotype was observed a single time. This rearrangement joins TRBV29-1 to TRBJ2-7, with 10 nucleotides matching TRBD1. The CDR3 extends over 14 amino acids. V was pared by 4 bases and J by 1 base, with 4 bases of the junction left unmatched. CDR1 is SQVTM and CDR2 is ANQGSEA in the germline V gene. The chain's CDR3 is CSVVGTGASYEQYF. CDR3 sequence (DNA): TGCAGCGTTGTGGGGACAGGGGCTTCCTACGAGCAGTACTTC.

The sample holds a few counts of this clonotype. Germline is not matched at one junction end, which may reflect a read error. This chain joins TRBV29-1 and TRBJ1-1; 8 bases align to TRBD1. This CDR3 has 13 amino acids. The germline V gene encodes CDR1 SQVTM and CDR2 ANQGSEA. CDR3 bases: TGCAGCGCCCACAGGGGGTTGAACACTGAAGTTTTCTTT. Protein: CSAHRGLNTEVFF.

This clonotype was detected ten times or more. The gene calls are TRBV19 and TRBJ2-7; no firm D call. The CDR3 is made up of 14 amino acids. Germline assignment: CDR1 LNHDA and CDR2 SQIVND (reference sequence). V shed 2 bases and J shed 3 bases, with 11 bases lying between them. CDR3 sequence reads: CASSIQVGGYEQYF. In DNA form, the CDR3 reads TGTGCCAGTAGTATACAGGTCGGTGGCTACGAGCAGTACTTC.

This clonotype has ten or more counts. The chain carries TRBV10-3 and TRBJ1-2; 7 nucleotides agree with TRBD1. The V segment lost 0 bases and the J segment 3 bases; nucleotides outside the gene matches: 7. The CDR3 loop spans 16 amino acids. Germline V lookup: CDR1 ENHRY, CDR2 SYGVKD. The CDR3 bases are TGTGCCATCAGTGAGTCGACTCCAGGGACAGACTATGGCTACACCTTC. Encoded protein: CAISESTPGTDYGYTF.

The gene calls are TRBV7-8 and TRBJ2-3; D might be TRBD2 (5 bases). V gave up 7 bases and J gave up 2 bases, with 16 bases separating them. CDR3 size: 15 residues. CDR1 is SGHVS and CDR2 is FQNEAQ in the germline V gene. This chain's CDR3 is CASTLLEAATDTQYF. The DNA for the CDR3 is TGTGCCAGCACCCTCCTTGAAGCGGCCACAGATACGCAGTATTTT.

This clonotype was seen at least ten times. The chain couples TRBV6-1 to TRBJ2-7; possibly TRBD1 for D (5 bases). Germline V gene data show CDR1 as MNHNS and CDR2 as SASEGT. CDR3 length: 12 residues. The V gene lost 6 bases and the J gene lost 4 bases, with 10 bases spanning the gap. CDR3 sequence (DNA): TGTGCCAGCAGGAGCGACAGTTACGAGCAGTACTTC. Protein sequence: CASRSDSYEQYF.

This chain joins TRBV18 and TRBJ2-1, with D possibly TRBD2 on 6 matching bases. Germline CDR1 is KGHSH and CDR2 is LQKENI. This CDR3 has 16 residues. Trimming removed 0 bases at V and 10 bases at J, with 19 bases between. CDR3 nucleotide sequence: TGTGCCAGCTCACCACCTAGCGGAGGGCAGTCCGAAGAGCAGTTCTTC. This encodes CASSPPSGGQSEEQFF. Using reference TRBV18 and TRBJ2-1 for the parts outside the CDR3, the full variable domain is NAGVMQNPRHLVRRRGQEARLRCSPMKGHSHVYWYRQLPEEGLKFMVYLQKENIIDESGMPKERFSAEFPKEGPSILRIQQVVRGDSAAYFCASSPPSGGQSEEQFFGPGTRLTVL.